This T cell receptor beta chain emerged from a study of read filtering for tumor transcriptome and immune sequencing. V dropped 6 bases and J dropped 4; count of bases not matched to a gene: 4. Germline V gene lookup returns CDR1 KGHSH and CDR2 LQKENI. The CDR3 totals 14 residues. This library used roughly 430 ng RNA and molecular barcoded adaptors spanning alpha/delta and beta/gamma chains. From the reads, TCRdb called clonotypes with MiXCR, one entry per CDR3 protein. The profile shows tens of thousands of distinct CDR3 sequences, around 13% of them singletons. The sequencing input was a population of CD138-negative cells sorted from bone marrow. The chain links TRBV18 to TRBJ1-5; the match to TRBD1 covers 9 bases. This clonotype was obtained from a donor aged 40 or over with multiple myeloma. The CDR3 sequence: CASSRTGDNQPQHF. In nucleotides, the CDR3 is TGTGCCAGCTCGCGGACAGGGGATAATCAGCCCCAGCATTTT. Full variable domain (remainder filled in from reference TRBV18 and TRBJ1-5): NAGVMQNPRHLVRRRGQEARLRCSPMKGHSHVYWYRQLPEEGLKFMVYLQKENIIDESGMPKERFSAEFPKEGPSILRIQQVVRGDSAAYFCASSRTGDNQPQHFGDGTRLSIL.